This T cell receptor beta chain is drawn from a study of human T cells and chemical hapten exposure. For the study at large: Alopecia areata, totalis and universalis patients, mostly female, were included.

Trimming took off 5 bases at V and 0 bases at J, with 7 bases between the two ends. There are 13 residues in the CDR3. Germline V gene lookup returns CDR1 MNHEY and CDR2 SVGAGI. MiXCR was run by TCRdb on the RACE reads, yielding one entry per CDR3 protein. The sample holds more than 150,000 distinct CDR3 sequences, around 23% seen once. Time point meaning: patch test 3, about 24 weeks after DPC sensitization. Treatment noted: therapeutic diphenylcyclopropenone sensitization with weekly scalp DPC. The source of this sequence is a woman aged 40-49 years with alopecia areata. Some clones in this sample may be carry-over from other donors' samples. The chain combines TRBV6-5 with TRBJ2-5; D is perhaps TRBD1 (6 bases). The sequences come from whole blood, collected in connection with sensitization to the hapten diphenylcyclopropenone (DPC). The CDR3 is CASSGQYQETQYF. In DNA form, the CDR3 reads TGTGCCAGCAGTGGACAGTACCAAGAGACCCAGTACTTC.